This TCR beta chain comes out of a study of glioma-infiltrating T cells. This clonotype was found a few times. The iRepertoire nested amplicon-rescue multiplex PCR amplified TCR alpha and beta CDR3s from RNA. Using its own MiXCR run on the multiplex PCR reads, TCRdb lists one record per CDR3 protein. The sample gives approximately 3,500 distinct CDR3 sequences, approximately 15% of which show up once; approximately 52% is in the top ten. Germline assignment: CDR1 SNHLY and CDR2 FYNNEI. V lost 3 bases and J lost 0, with 9 bases in between. The CDR3 contains 15 residues. The sequenced sample was glioma tissue, nonneoplastic brain tissue, or PBMCs (not recorded which). The chain has TRBV2 and TRBJ2-1; the D is unclear. This receptor was obtained from a human donor with low-grade glioma or glioblastoma, undergoing nonglioma brain surgery, or in good health (not recorded which). CDR3 in amino acids: CASSDLPSSYNEQFF. In nucleotides, the CDR3 is TGTGCCAGCAGTGACCTTCCGAGCTCCTACAATGAGCAGTTCTTC.